Given below is one T cell receptor beta chain in context. These data are taken from a study of blood T cell repertoires in COVID-19. Study-wide context: Collection of acute and convalescent COVID-19 samples took place in the United States, Italy and Spain. In each case, the material was cDNA or gDNA derived from T cells, B-cell-depleted T cells, or PBMCs.

Sequencing used immunoSEQ multiplex PCR; TCRdb keeps in-frame clones, though not all of them. The profile shows about 320,000 clones, roughly 90% of them singletons. Participants, roughly 18 to 90 years old, spanned under 25 US areas. What the recovered Cohort 3 donors had was two negative PCRs, clearance, or symptom resolution. Source material: PBMCs or T cells enriched from blood (not recorded which). This receptor was identified in a man in his fifties or sixties who had recovered from COVID-19.

DNA of the CDR3: TGTGCCATCAGTGCGGGAGTGGGCAATGAGCAGTTCTTC. Encoded protein: CAISAGVGNEQFF. This rearrangement joins TRBV10-3 to TRBJ2-1; TRBD2 might be the D (6 bases). This CDR3 spans 13 amino acids. V was pared by 4 bases and J by 6 bases, with 10 bases between. The germline V gene encodes CDR1 ENHRY and CDR2 SYGVKD.